What follows are 25 T cell receptor beta chains derived from one specimen sequenced in a study of blood T cells in healthy people across ages. Alongside a J-beta primer mix, a sample-barcoded 5' primer served in a second PCR lasting about 6 to 12 cycles. TCRdb independently ran MiXCR on the 5' RACE reads; one entry per CDR3 protein. The sample includes under 1,000,000 distinct CDR3 sequences, under 40% of them seen just once. Sequencing was done on a sample of blood. Receptors were obtained from a man aged 18 to 35 in good health.

This clonotype has a handful of counts. The chain employs TRBV20-1 and TRBJ1-5, with D maybe TRBD1 (6 bases). Germline-derived CDR1 and CDR2 are DFQATT and SNEGSKA (reference sequence). V gave up 0 bases and J gave up 2 bases, with 14 bases separating them. The CDR3 has 16 residues. CDR3 nucleotide sequence: TGCAGTGCTAGAGATGGGACACTAAGGGGCAATCAGCCCCAGCATTTT. Amino acids: CSARDGTLRGNQPQHF.

This clonotype was seen more than once but under ten times. The rearrangement joins TRBV20-1 to TRBJ1-2; D is possibly TRBD1 (5 bases). Germline-derived CDR1 and CDR2 are DFQATT and SNEGSKA (reference sequence). Trimming took 1 base from V and 5 from J, leaving 8 bases between them. This CDR3 is built from 12 residues. The CDR3 sequence is CSARGGVYGYTF. CDR3 DNA sequence: TGCAGTGCTAGAGGAGGGGTTTATGGCTACACCTTC.

This clonotype was detected ten times or more. The V call is TRBV4-1, the J call TRBJ2-5; D remains ambiguous. This CDR3 spans 13 amino acids. The V gene's germline CDR1 is MGHRA and CDR2 YSYEKL. V shed 1 base and J shed 5 bases, with 8 bases lying between them. CDR3 loop: CASSQVSEETQYF. DNA of the CDR3: TGCGCCAGCAGCCAAGTCTCAGAGGAGACCCAGTACTTC.

In this sample, this clonotype turned up a few times. The gene calls are TRBV6-5 and TRBJ1-1; D not resolved. Germline CDR1 reads MNHEY; CDR2 reads SVGAGI. The CDR3 length is 11 residues. Trimming left V 9 bases short and J 0 bases short, with 5 bases between. The CDR3, as DNA: TGTGCCAGTCAGATGAACACTGAAGCTTTCTTT. Protein product: CASQMNTEAFF.

This clonotype was seen at least ten times. The chain links TRBV29-1 to TRBJ2-3, with TRBD2 as a possible D gene (6 bases). This CDR3 comprises 14 residues. V was clipped by 4 bases and J by 0 bases, with 11 bases between them. Germline V gene lookup returns CDR1 SQVTM and CDR2 ANQGSEA. CDR3 sequence: CSVAEGLSTDTQYF. The CDR3 DNA is TGCAGCGTTGCGGAGGGGCTTAGCACAGATACGCAGTATTTT.

The J gene is TRBJ2-1, the V gene TRBV7-9; 15 nucleotides agree with TRBD2. Losses at the gene ends were 5 bases for V and 7 bases for J; bases not matched to a gene: 9. The CDR3 covers 17 residues. Germline CDR1 and CDR2: SEHNR and FQNEAQ (reference sequence). The CDR3 nucleotides are TGTGCCAGCAGCCCCCGGACTAGCGGGGGGGCGACGAATGAGCAGTTCTTC. Amino acid sequence: CASSPRTSGGATNEQFF.

This chain connects TRBV12-3 or TRBV12-4 to TRBJ2-2; D gene uncertain. The CDR3 contains 16 residues. V lost 4 bases and J lost 2, with 14 bases in between. The chain's CDR3 is CASSSREAPNTGELFF. The DNA of the CDR3 is TGTGCCAGCAGTTCCCGAGAGGCCCCTAACACCGGGGAGCTGTTTTTT.

The chain uses TRBV6-1 and TRBJ2-7; D call uncertain. V was trimmed by 2 bases and J by 6 bases, leaving 5 bases between them. This CDR3 contains 11 residues. Germline CDR1 reads MNHNS; CDR2 reads SASEGT. The CDR3, as DNA: TGTGCCAGCAGTGAATGGACCGAGCAGTACTTC. It translates to CASSEWTEQYF.

The chain is built from TRBV12-5 and TRBJ2-1; weak D call: TRBD1 (6 bases). The germline V and J ends were trimmed by 6 bases and 7 bases, with 13 bases remaining between them. Looked up from germline, CDR1 is LGHNT and CDR2 is FRNRAP. The CDR3 is 13 residues long. The CDR3 nucleotides are TGTGCTAGTGGACCCGACAGGCCGAATGAGCAGTTCTTC. Protein: CASGPDRPNEQFF.

This chain joins TRBV7-6 and TRBJ1-1; D remains ambiguous. V was clipped by 5 bases and J by 0 bases, with 25 bases between them. The CDR3 length is 19 residues. Germline CDR1 reads SGHVS; CDR2 reads FNYEAQ. This chain's CDR3 is CASSRNGGSGYYMNTEAFF. The CDR3 region has the DNA TGTGCCAGCAGCCGAAACGGAGGGTCAGGATACTACATGAACACTGAAGCTTTCTTT.

The chain recombines TRBV20-1 with TRBJ1-1, with 7 bases that match TRBD1. With V trimmed by 2 bases and J by 4 bases, 4 bases remained unmatched. The CDR3 extends over 13 amino acids. The V gene's germline CDR1 is DFQATT and CDR2 SNEGSKA (reference sequence). DNA for the CDR3: TGCAGTGCTAGAAAGACAGGGACCACTGAAGCTTTCTTT. Translation gives CSARKTGTTEAFF.

This clonotype was counted a few times. This chain joins TRBV4-1 and TRBJ1-6; D ambiguous. This CDR3 region has 12 residues. Trimming pared 4 bases from V and 14 bases from J, leaving 12 bases between. Per germline, CDR1 MGHRA and CDR2 YSYEKL. The CDR3 spells CASSPLGVTLHF. CDR3 nucleotides: TGCGCCAGCAGCCCTCTCGGGGTCACCCTCCACTTT.

This clonotype came up a few times. The rearrangement joins TRBV6-5 to TRBJ2-5, with D possibly TRBD2 on 6 matching bases. V lost 2 bases and J 4 bases, leaving 11 bases between the germline ends. The length of the CDR3 is 14 residues. Germline V lookup: CDR1 MNHEY, CDR2 SVGAGI. The CDR3 spells CASSYGGSRETQYF. The CDR3 DNA follows: TGTGCCAGCAGTTACGGGGGGAGCCGAGAGACCCAGTACTTC.

V gene TRBV12-3 or TRBV12-4 combines with J gene TRBJ1-5; D is ambiguous. The CDR3 extends over 13 amino acids. Trimming pared 6 bases from V and 6 bases from J, leaving 12 bases between. CDR3 nucleotide sequence: TGTGCCAGCAGCTTTAGGTCGGGTCAGCCCCAGCATTTT. Its translation is CASSFRSGQPQHF.

This clonotype occurred a few times. The CDR3, as DNA: TGCGCCAGCAGCTTACTAGGACAGGGCGCTAACTATGGCTACACCTTC. Its translation is CASSLLGQGANYGYTF. The chain links TRBV5-1 to TRBJ1-2; 8 positions match TRBD1. The CDR3 spans 16 residues. Germline loops: CDR1 SGHRS, CDR2 YFSETQ. With 2 bases clipped from V and 0 bases from J, the junction kept 6 bases outside the gene matches. The full variable domain, rest sourced from reference TRBV5-1 and TRBJ1-2, is KAGVTQTPRYLIKTRGQQVTLSCSPISGHRSVSWYQQTPGQGLQFLFEYFSETQRNKGNFPGRFSGRQFSNSRSEMNVSTLELGDSALYLCASSLLGQGANYGYTFGSGTRLTVV.

At least ten counts were recorded for this clonotype. The chain has TRBV14 and TRBJ1-2, with TRBD1 matching 7 bases. CDR3 size: 15 residues. Per the germline V gene, CDR1 is SGHDN and CDR2 is FVKESK. The V gene end was trimmed by 4 bases and the J gene end by 8 bases; junction bases not matched to a gene: 13. This CDR3 is CASSPTNRGGSGYTF. Here the CDR3 DNA reads TGTGCCAGCAGCCCCACTAACAGGGGAGGGAGCGGCTACACCTTC.

This clonotype came up a few times. V gene TRBV28 combines with J gene TRBJ1-2, with D possibly TRBD1 on 6 matching bases. The germline gives CDR1 MDHEN, CDR2 SYDVKM. V lost 7 bases to trimming and J lost 6 bases, with 12 bases between them. The CDR3 loop spans 12 amino acids. In DNA form, the CDR3 reads TGTGCCAGCACCACAGGGTCGAATGGCTACACCTTC. Its translation: CASTTGSNGYTF.

This chain connects TRBV4-2 to TRBJ1-1, with TRBD1 matching 7 bases. Germline values: CDR1 LGHNA, CDR2 YNFKEQ. The CDR3 has 17 residues. The J segment lost 0 bases and the V segment lost 1 base, leaving 8 bases of the junction unmatched. CDR3 sequence (DNA): TGTGCCAGCAGCCAAGGTTTAACAGGGGATTTGAACACTGAAGCTTTCTTT. It encodes CASSQGLTGDLNTEAFF.

This rearrangement joins TRBV5-1 to TRBJ2-3, with D maybe TRBD2 (6 bases). The germline gives CDR1 SGHRS, CDR2 YFSETQ. CDR3 size: 17 residues. Trimming left V 4 bases short and J 0 bases short, with 18 bases between. Here the CDR3 DNA reads TGCGCCAGCAGCCCGGGGGTCCTAGCGACAAGCACAGATACGCAGTATTTT. The encoded protein is CASSPGVLATSTDTQYF.

This clonotype was seen repeatedly, ten times or more. The chain recombines TRBV12-3 or TRBV12-4 with TRBJ1-2, with a tentative D call TRBD1 (6 bases). This CDR3 is built from 13 residues. V gave up 5 bases and J gave up 4 bases, with 11 bases separating them. CDR3 loop: CASSRQEFYGYTF. The CDR3 region has the DNA TGTGCCAGCAGTCGACAGGAGTTCTATGGCTACACCTTC.

The chain is built from TRBV27 and TRBJ1-5, with TRBD1 as a possible D gene (6 bases). V was trimmed by 5 bases and J by 3 bases, leaving 14 bases between them. Germline CDR1 reads MNHEY; CDR2 reads SMNVEV (reference sequence). The CDR3 sequence is 15 residues long. The CDR3: CASSALGGSNQPQHF. For the CDR3, the DNA is TGTGCCAGCAGTGCCTTGGGGGGCTCCAATCAGCCCCAGCATTTT.

This clonotype has a count of ten or more. V is TRBV12-3 or TRBV12-4 and J is TRBJ1-2; D is ambiguous. Trimming removed 1 base from V and 8 bases from J, with 14 bases in between. The CDR3 runs 14 residues. The CDR3 here is CASSLDVFFGGYTF. CDR3 nucleotides: TGTGCCAGCAGTTTAGATGTCTTTTTCGGAGGCTACACCTTC.

The sample holds a few counts of this clonotype. The rearrangement joins TRBV7-2 to TRBJ2-1; perhaps TRBD1 as D (7 bases). Trimming pared 5 bases from V and 9 bases from J, leaving 20 bases between. CDR3 length: 15 residues. Per germline, CDR1 SGHTA and CDR2 FQGNSA. In DNA, the CDR3 is TGTGCCAGCAGCCGAACAGGGGATCCCGGGGGTGAGCAGTTCTTC. This encodes CASSRTGDPGGEQFF.

This clonotype was observed a handful of times. The CDR3 DNA reads TGTGCCAGCATCTATGGGACAGTGCCAAACTATGGCTACACCTTC. It codes for CASIYGTVPNYGYTF. V and J are TRBV5-6 and TRBJ1-2; 7 bases agree with TRBD1. Per the germline V gene, CDR1 is SGHDT and CDR2 is YYEEEE. This CDR3 region has 15 residues. The J segment lost 2 bases and the V segment lost 6 bases, leaving 10 bases of the junction unmatched.

The rearrangement uses TRBV5-5 and TRBJ1-5, with 9 bases identical to TRBD1. The CDR3 consists of 14 residues. Trimming at V came to 4 bases and at J to 5 bases, leaving 4 bases not matched to a gene. Germline CDR1 SGHKS, CDR2 YYEKEE (reference sequence). CDR3 amino acids: CASSPGQGHQPQHF. The DNA for the CDR3 is TGTGCCAGCAGCCCGGGACAGGGACATCAGCCCCAGCATTTT.